Listed below are T cell receptor beta chains from one sample, sequenced in a study of T cell responses to AZD1222 COVID-19 vaccine. Method: immunoSEQ multiplex PCR; TCRdb's copy keeps in-frame clones and lacks some. The sample has some 150,000 clones, around 88% seen once. The source material was peripheral blood, sampled on day 0 of AZD1222 vaccination. All receptors derive from an adult in good health. Both conserved end residues are trimmed from each CDR3.

V gene: TRBV7-2; CDR3 protein: ASSSTGNSNQPQH
V gene: TRBV30; CDR3 protein: AWSASFTIY
V gene: TRBV6-5; CDR3 protein: ASSYTGDGNQPQH
V gene: TRBV21-1; CDR3 protein: ASSKPGRQNYNEQF
V gene: TRBV7-3; CDR3 protein: ASSVTESHREQF
V gene: TRBV6-6; CDR3 protein: ASSFGGGRANYGYT
V gene: TRBV7-8; CDR3 protein: ASSPLTEAF
V gene: TRBV30; CDR3 protein: AWSVVPQGGGYT
V gene: TRBV27; CDR3 protein: ASSFLRNQPQH
V gene: TRBV28; CDR3 protein: ATEQDTNYGYT
V gene: TRBV13; CDR3 protein: ASSPPPTGFTEAF
V gene: TRBV9; CDR3 protein: ASSRSGGNEKLF
V gene: TRBV6-1; CDR3 protein: ASSDKEGARQPQH
V gene: TRBV28; CDR3 protein: ASSTDRGRSPLH
V gene: TRBV2; CDR3 protein: ASSDFGTGSNSPLH
V gene: TRBV3-1/TRBV3-2; CDR3 protein: ASRGAGALQETQY
V gene: TRBV7-8; CDR3 protein: ASSSEQGNYGYT
V gene: TRBV3-1/TRBV3-2; CDR3 protein: ASSQAGAQVAF
V gene: TRBV19; CDR3 protein: ASSLDRGKGNQPQH
V gene: TRBV19; CDR3 protein: ASSIDPLLPRQEQY
V gene: TRBV19; CDR3 protein: ASSMPGTGRGNTGELF
V gene: TRBV5-1; CDR3 protein: ASSLDYGGGTGDTDTQY
V gene: TRBV5-4; CDR3 protein: ASSLDPRPGAF
V gene: TRBV2; CDR3 protein: ASSESSPLH
V gene: TRBV6-5; CDR3 protein: ASSYSMQINEKLF
V gene: TRBV7-3; CDR3 protein: ASSKLGGTYEQY
V gene: TRBV6-5; CDR3 protein: ASQFNKGTEAF
V gene: TRBV2; CDR3 protein: ASSAQGGTDTQY
V gene: TRBV4-1; CDR3 protein: ASSHPGGGGQPQH
V gene: TRBV5-6; CDR3 protein: ASSFRDRGDSPLH